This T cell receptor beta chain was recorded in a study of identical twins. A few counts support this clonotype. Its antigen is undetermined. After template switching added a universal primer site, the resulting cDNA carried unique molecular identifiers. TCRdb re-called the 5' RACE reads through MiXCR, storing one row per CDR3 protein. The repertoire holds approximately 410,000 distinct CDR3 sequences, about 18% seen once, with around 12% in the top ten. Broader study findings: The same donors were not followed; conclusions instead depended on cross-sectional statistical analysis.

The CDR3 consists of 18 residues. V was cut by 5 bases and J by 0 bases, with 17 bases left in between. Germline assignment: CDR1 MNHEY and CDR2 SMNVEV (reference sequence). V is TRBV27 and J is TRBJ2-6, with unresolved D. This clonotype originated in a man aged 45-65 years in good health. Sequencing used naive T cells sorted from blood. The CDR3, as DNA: TGTGCCAGCAGTCCAGTCGATGGATGGAGCTCTGGGGCCAACGTCCTGACTTTC. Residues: CASSPVDGWSSGANVLTF.